This TCR beta chain emerged from a study of cytomegalovirus exposure and HLA in healthy donors. Broader study findings: Most subjects' HLA-A and HLA-B alleles were reportedly predicted from TCR beta sequences.

After removal of 2 bases from V and 4 bases from J, the junction contained 9 bases not matched to a gene. Germline V gene lookup returns CDR1 MGHRA and CDR2 YSYEKL. This CDR3 has 16 amino acids. Concerning this clone itself: Its specificity is unknown.

The primer mix had 60 Vbeta and 13 Jbeta primers. The repertoire was sequenced with immunoSEQ multiplex PCR; TCRdb's copy has only in-frame clones and lacks some. The sample carries roughly 240,000 clones, approximately 78% recorded once. The sample was PBMCs. The TCR sequence derives from a boy younger than 18 in good health and CMV-seronegative. V usage is TRBV4-1 and J usage is TRBJ1-2; 8 positions agree with TRBD1. For the CDR3, the DNA is TGCGCCAGCAGCCAACCCGGACAGGGCAGGAGCTATGGCTACACCTTC. It translates to CASSQPGQGRSYGYTF.